The 30 T cell receptor beta chains below come from one sample, sequenced in a study of blood T cells in healthy people across ages (dated by TCRdb to 2015 to 2017). Libraries were made using 5' RACE. Reads for this sample came from an Illumina HiSeq 2500. A second roughly 6 to 11 cycle PCR used a sample-barcoded 5' primer and a J-beta primer mix. TCRdb applied fastp at Q25 and MiXCR to the public reads, then kept only in-frame beta chains. Every CDR3 protein is listed once, alongside the most common genes and DNA of its rows. The sample yields roughly 410,000 distinct CDR3 sequences; about 52% were counted once. The ten largest clones take up 45% to 60% of the sample. The specimen was blood. These receptors all come from a man aged 55 to 70 in good health.

This clonotype was seen only once. This rearrangement joins TRBV7-2 to TRBJ2-1, with TRBD2 identical over 10 bases. CDR1 is SGHTA, CDR2 FQGNSA, per germline. The CDR3 spans 15 residues. The junction had 9 bases not matched to a gene; V was cut back by 5 bases and J by 8 bases. CDR3 coding DNA: TGTGCCAGCAGCCCCACCGGGACTAGCGTCCATGAGCAGTTCTTC. Translation: CASSPTGTSVHEQFF.

This clonotype was counted a few times. The rearrangement uses TRBV20-1 and TRBJ2-4, with D perhaps TRBD2 (5 bases). The J call may be incorrect, as the DNA end agrees better with TRBJ2-5. The germline gives CDR1 DFQATT, CDR2 SNEGSKA (reference sequence). The CDR3 loop spans 14 amino acids. The CDR3 reads CSARDEGTGETQYF. The CDR3 DNA reads TGCAGTGCTAGAGATGAGGGTACCGGAGAGACCCAGTACTTC.

The rearrangement uses TRBV10-3 and TRBJ2-7, with D possibly matching TRBD2 (6 bases). Trimming shortened V by 4 bases and J by 6 bases, and 16 bases separated the two germline ends. CDR3 length equals 14 residues. Germline CDR1 and CDR2: ENHRY and SYGVKD. CDR3 bases: TGTGCCATCAGTGTGTCGGGGGAGGATGGCGAGCAGTACTTC. This encodes CAISVSGEDGEQYF.

This clonotype appeared a few times. The chain carries TRBV20-1 and TRBJ2-1; TRBD2 is a possible D gene (5 bases). V was pared by 0 bases and J by 4 bases, with 13 bases between. The CDR3 consists of 15 residues. CDR1 DFQATT and CDR2 SNEGSKA come from the germline V gene (reference sequence). This CDR3 reads CSARDPGLGYNEQFF. The CDR3 DNA is TGCAGTGCTAGAGATCCTGGACTGGGATACAATGAGCAGTTCTTC.

The gene calls are TRBV29-1 and TRBJ2-7, with D possibly being TRBD2 (5 bases). This CDR3 contains 16 residues. The ends were cut back, 6 bases at V and 2 bases at J, with 23 bases in the middle. Germline CDR1 is SQVTM and CDR2 is ANQGSEA. CDR3 sequence: CSVNPTVARSTYEQYF. CDR3 sequence (DNA): TGCAGCGTCAACCCCACCGTAGCGAGGAGCACCTACGAGCAGTACTTC.

The rearrangement uses TRBV12-3 or TRBV12-4 and TRBJ1-5, with D maybe TRBD1 (5 bases). The CDR3 loop spans 15 amino acids. The ends were cut back, 2 bases at V and 6 bases at J, with 14 bases in the middle. The CDR3 spells CASSLSVGESQPQHF. For the CDR3, the DNA is TGTGCCAGCAGTTTATCGGTAGGGGAATCTCAGCCCCAGCATTTT.

This clonotype was detected a few times. The J gene is TRBJ2-4, the V gene TRBV12-3 or TRBV12-4; 7 nucleotides agree with TRBD1. There are 15 residues in the CDR3. Trimming removed 5 bases from V and 13 bases from J; junction bases left unmatched: 17. CDR3 DNA sequence: TGTGCCAGCAGTCCCTCAGGGGGTGGTGGGGGAGAGCAGTACTTC. It translates to CASSPSGGGGGEQYF.

The chain couples TRBV30 to TRBJ2-2, with TRBD2 as a possible D gene (5 bases). Germline CDR1 reads GTSNPN; CDR2 reads SVGIG (reference sequence). V was shortened by 5 bases and J by 3 bases, with 7 bases between the two germline ends. This CDR3 comprises 12 residues. The DNA of the CDR3 is TGTGCCTGGGGTAGCGACACCGGGGAGCTGTTTTTT. Translated: CAWGSDTGELFF.

On this clonotype itself: Given a much more abundant clone one base away, this may be a read error. The DNA for the CDR3 is TGTGCCAGCAGCGTACTCTTGAAACCTGAGCAGTTCTTC. Translated: CASSVLLKPEQFF. The gene calls are TRBV11-1 and TRBJ2-1; no definite D call. Germline lookup yields CDR1 SGHAT and CDR2 FQDESV (reference sequence). CDR3 length: 13 amino acids. V was cut by 5 bases and J by 9 bases, with 14 bases left in between.

The CDR3 coding sequence is TGTGCCAGCAGCTTAGTAGTTTATACGCAGTATTTT. Encoded protein: CASSLVVYTQYF. The J gene is TRBJ2-3, the V gene TRBV7-2; D gene unclear. V was clipped by 1 base and J by 7 bases, with 6 bases between them. The CDR3 contains 12 residues. Looked up from germline, CDR1 is SGHTA and CDR2 is FQGNSA.

CDR3 loop: CASSWSPLGSYEQYF. The CDR3 DNA reads as TGTGCCAGCAGCTGGAGCCCCCTTGGCTCCTACGAGCAGTACTTC. This chain links TRBV5-6 with TRBJ2-7; no definite D call. Trimming pared 3 bases from V and 0 bases from J, leaving 13 bases between. The germline gives CDR1 SGHDT, CDR2 YYEEEE. The CDR3 covers 15 residues.

Points on this clonotype: Relative to the germline gene, one junction end is altered; a read error may explain this. The chain employs TRBV3-1 and TRBJ1-1; 10 nucleotides match TRBD1. CDR3 length equals 16 residues. Per the germline V gene, CDR1 is LGHDT and CDR2 is YNNKEL (reference sequence). CDR3 nucleotide sequence: TGTGTCAGCAGCCGTTTGCCGGGACAGGGGCACACTGAAGCTTTCTTT. Translating it yields CVSSRLPGQGHTEAFF.

The V and J genes are TRBV28 and TRBJ1-4; D unclear. The CDR3 totals 14 residues. Germline loops: CDR1 MDHEN, CDR2 SYDVKM. Trimming left V 6 bases short and J 8 bases short, with 16 bases between. The DNA for the CDR3 is TGTGCCAGCAGCCTCCAGGTGGGTTGGGAAAAACTGTTTTTT. This codes for CASSLQVGWEKLFF.

This clonotype was seen only a few times. This rearrangement joins TRBV27 to TRBJ2-1; 15 bases fit TRBD2. The CDR3 is 13 residues long. Trimming took 8 bases from V and 15 from J; bases not matched to a gene: 8. Germline values: CDR1 MNHEY, CDR2 SMNVEV (reference sequence). CDR3 amino acids: CASGGLAGGAWFF. CDR3 coding DNA: TGTGCCAGCGGAGGACTAGCGGGGGGGGCATGGTTCTTC.

On this clonotype itself: Sequence at one end of the junction differs from germline and may be a read error. The CDR3 sequence: CASSVAGVLQETQYF. DNA of the CDR3: TGTGCCAGCAGCGTAGCGGGGGTTCTCCAAGAGACCCAGTACTTC. The chain carries TRBV7-2 and TRBJ2-5; the match to TRBD2 covers 9 bases. Germline V gene lookup returns CDR1 SGHTA and CDR2 FQGNSA. This CDR3 contains 15 residues.

CDR3 DNA sequence: TGTGCCAACTTCGGGACAGAGAGCTCCTACAATGAGCAGTTCTTC. Protein product: CANFGTESSYNEQFF. This rearrangement joins TRBV2 to TRBJ2-1; 7 positions match TRBD1. Trimming took 10 bases from V and 0 from J; bases not matched to a gene: 9. The length of the CDR3 is 15 residues. Germline CDR1 reads SNHLY; CDR2 reads FYNNEI. The complete variable domain, with remaining parts taken from reference TRBV2 and TRBJ2-1, reads EPEVTQTPSHQVTQMGQEVILRCVPISNHLYFYWYRQILGQKVEFLVSFYNNEISEKSEIFDDQFSVERPDGSNFTLKIRSTKLEDSAMYFCANFGTESSYNEQFFGPGTRLTVL.

The J gene is TRBJ2-7, the V gene TRBV7-8; D not certain. The CDR3 has 14 residues. Per the germline V gene, CDR1 is SGHVS and CDR2 is FQNEAQ. V was pared by 0 bases and J by 2 bases, with 8 bases between. CDR3 amino acids: CASSLAMAAYEQYF. The DNA of the CDR3 is TGTGCCAGCAGCTTAGCTATGGCAGCCTACGAGCAGTACTTC.

This clonotype was picked up one time. CDR3 amino acids: CASSPPVRPGETQYF. The CDR3 DNA is TGTGCCAGCTCACCACCGGTCCGGCCCGGGGAGACCCAGTACTTC. This sequence joins TRBV18 and TRBJ2-5; D is unresolved. The germline V and J ends were trimmed by 0 bases and 5 bases, with 13 bases remaining between them. The CDR3 loop spans 15 amino acids. The V gene's germline CDR1 is KGHSH and CDR2 LQKENI. The variable domain in full, with the rest retrieved from reference TRBV18 and TRBJ2-5, is NAGVMQNPRHLVRRRGQEARLRCSPMKGHSHVYWYRQLPEEGLKFMVYLQKENIIDESGMPKERFSAEFPKEGPSILRIQQVVRGDSAAYFCASSPPVRPGETQYFGPGTRLLVL.

The chain joins TRBV6-5 to TRBJ2-7; D perhaps matches TRBD1 (6 bases). The CDR3 loop spans 13 amino acids. V shed 7 bases and J shed 4 bases, with 14 bases lying between them. CDR1 is MNHEY, CDR2 SVGAGI, per germline. CDR3 amino acids: CASKSRGWYEQYF. The CDR3 DNA follows: TGTGCCAGCAAAAGCAGGGGATGGTACGAGCAGTACTTC.

The chain uses TRBV20-1 and TRBJ2-5; tentatively, D is TRBD1 or TRBD2 (5 bases each). Germline CDR1 is DFQATT and CDR2 is SNEGSKA (reference sequence). The germline V and J ends were trimmed by 4 bases and 4 bases, with 19 bases remaining between them. This CDR3 comprises 15 residues. DNA for the CDR3: TGCAGTGCTACCCTGAGGGCCCCAAGGGGAGAGACCCAGTACTTC. As protein: CSATLRAPRGETQYF.

V usage is TRBV20-1 and J usage is TRBJ2-5, with 8 bases that match TRBD1. The CDR3 has 14 amino acids. After removal of 5 bases from V and 3 bases from J, the junction contained 8 bases not matched to a gene. Germline CDR1 is DFQATT and CDR2 is SNEGSKA (reference sequence). The CDR3 bases are TGCAGTGCTTTTGGACAGGGAGTTGAAGAGACCCAGTACTTC. Its translation is CSAFGQGVEETQYF.

The V call is TRBV5-1, the J call TRBJ2-5, with 10 bases that match TRBD2. The DNA matches TRBJ2-7 better at its end, which makes the J call doubtful. The CDR3 runs to 16 residues. Germline CDR1 SGHRS, CDR2 YFSETQ. The CDR3 sequence: CASSLTGTSASYEQYF. As DNA, the CDR3 is TGCGCCAGCAGCCTTACCGGGACTAGCGCATCCTACGAGCAGTACTTC.

The chain joins TRBV20-1 to TRBJ1-5; 7 bases agree with TRBD1. The V gene's germline CDR1 is DFQATT and CDR2 SNEGSKA (reference sequence). CDR3 length: 15 residues. Germline trimming cut 5 bases from V and 4 bases from J; bases unmatched to any gene: 11. The CDR3 loop reads CSALQWDRPNQPQHF. The CDR3 bases are TGCAGTGCTCTTCAATGGGACAGACCGAATCAGCCCCAGCATTTT.

This sequence joins TRBV6-1 and TRBJ1-2; D is possibly TRBD1 (5 bases). Germline CDR1 MNHNS, CDR2 SASEGT. V was pared by 7 bases and J by 3 bases, with 6 bases between. The CDR3 contains 11 residues. The CDR3 spells CASKQDYGYTF. As DNA, the CDR3 is TGTGCCAGCAAACAGGACTATGGCTACACCTTC.

For this clonotype: A much larger clone differs by one base, so this may be a read error. The chain recombines TRBV5-1 with TRBJ2-4; unclear D gene. The DNA end favors TRBJ2-7, so the J call may be wrong. The CDR3 is made up of 17 amino acids. Germline-derived CDR1 and CDR2 are SGHRS and YFSETQ. CDR3 sequence reads: CASSLAGRLKSRYEQYF. In DNA, the CDR3 is TGCGCCAGCAGCTTGGCCGGTCGACTTAAGTCGAGGTACGAGCAGTACTTC.

The sample holds a few counts of this clonotype. The chain is built from TRBV5-1 and TRBJ2-7; TRBD2 aligns across 9 bases. The V gene's germline CDR1 is SGHRS and CDR2 YFSETQ. The CDR3 is made up of 15 amino acids. V shed 4 bases, J shed 4 bases, and the junction held 9 bases outside the gene matches. The CDR3 region is CASSPPVAGEYEQYF. The CDR3 coding sequence is TGCGCCAGCAGCCCTCCGGTAGCGGGAGAGTACGAGCAGTACTTC. The variable domain in full, completed from reference TRBV5-1 and TRBJ2-7, reads KAGVTQTPRYLIKTRGQQVTLSCSPISGHRSVSWYQQTPGQGLQFLFEYFSETQRNKGNFPGRFSGRQFSNSRSEMNVSTLELGDSALYLCASSPPVAGEYEQYFGPGTRLTVT.

This clonotype was seen only a few times. This chain links TRBV6-5 with TRBJ2-7, with D tentatively TRBD1 (6 bases). The CDR3 has 17 residues. The V gene lost 2 bases and the J gene lost 3 bases, with 20 bases spanning the gap. CDR1 and CDR2 from the germline V gene are MNHEY and SVGAGI. The DNA of the CDR3 is TGTGCCAGCAGTTACCAAGCCGGGACACCCCTTTTCTACGAGCAGTACTTC. As protein: CASSYQAGTPLFYEQYF.

The rearrangement links TRBV20-1 to TRBJ2-1, with 11 positions matching TRBD2. The CDR3 contains 13 residues. Germline V gene data show CDR1 as DFQATT and CDR2 as SNEGSKA (reference sequence). The CDR3 bases are TGCAGCCAACTAGCGGGGGTCTACAATGAGCAGTTCTTC. Translated: CSQLAGVYNEQFF.

This rearrangement joins TRBV19 to TRBJ2-1; D not resolved. Germline-derived CDR1 and CDR2 are LNHDA and SQIVND (reference sequence). The CDR3 is 16 residues long. V was pared by 3 bases and J by 4 bases, with 16 bases between. The CDR3 DNA reads TGTGCCAGTAGTATGAAGCGAGCTGGATCGTACAATGAGCAGTTCTTC. It encodes CASSMKRAGSYNEQFF.

The rearrangement uses TRBV24-1 and TRBJ2-3; TRBD1 agrees at 9 bases. The V segment lost 5 bases and the J segment 6 bases; nucleotides outside the gene matches: 14. The CDR3 sequence is 17 residues long. Germline CDR1 and CDR2: KGHDR and SFDVKD. In DNA, the CDR3 is TGTGCCACCAGTGGGGGGAACAGGGGGCAGATGTTGGATACGCAGTATTTT. This gives the protein CATSGGNRGQMLDTQYF.